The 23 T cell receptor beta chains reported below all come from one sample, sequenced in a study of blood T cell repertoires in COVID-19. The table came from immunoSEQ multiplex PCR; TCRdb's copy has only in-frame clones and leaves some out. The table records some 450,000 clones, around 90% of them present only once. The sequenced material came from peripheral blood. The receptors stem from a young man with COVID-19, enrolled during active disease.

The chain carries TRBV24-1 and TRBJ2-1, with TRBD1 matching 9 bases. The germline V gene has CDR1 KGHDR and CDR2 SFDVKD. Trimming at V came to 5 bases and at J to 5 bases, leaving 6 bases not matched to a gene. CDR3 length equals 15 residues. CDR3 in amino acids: CATSGPGQGNNEQFF. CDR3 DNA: TGTGCCACCAGTGGGCCGGGACAGGGAAACAATGAGCAGTTCTTC.

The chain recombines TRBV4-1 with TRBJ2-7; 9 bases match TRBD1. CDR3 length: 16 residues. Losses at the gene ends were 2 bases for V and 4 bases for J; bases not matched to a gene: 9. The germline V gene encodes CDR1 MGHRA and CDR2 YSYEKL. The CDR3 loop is CASSQIVQGAGYEQYF. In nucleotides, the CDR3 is TGCGCCAGCAGCCAAATCGTACAGGGGGCGGGATACGAGCAGTACTTC.

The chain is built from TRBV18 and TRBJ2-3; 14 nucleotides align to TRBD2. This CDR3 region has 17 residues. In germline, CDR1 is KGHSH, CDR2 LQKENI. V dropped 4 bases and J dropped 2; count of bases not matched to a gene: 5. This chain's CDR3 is CASSQTSGRGTTDTQYF. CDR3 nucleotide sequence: TGTGCCAGCTCACAGACTAGCGGGAGGGGGACCACAGATACGCAGTATTTT.

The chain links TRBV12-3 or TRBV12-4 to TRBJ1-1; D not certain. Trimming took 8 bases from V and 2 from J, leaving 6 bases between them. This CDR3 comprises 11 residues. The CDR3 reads CASLLNTEAFF. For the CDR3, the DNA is TGTGCCAGCCTTTTAAACACTGAAGCTTTCTTT.

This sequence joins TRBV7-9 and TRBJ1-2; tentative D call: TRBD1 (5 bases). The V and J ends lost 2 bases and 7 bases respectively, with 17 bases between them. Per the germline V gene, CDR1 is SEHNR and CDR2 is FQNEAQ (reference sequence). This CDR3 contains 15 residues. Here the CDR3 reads CASSLTGGGLGGYTF. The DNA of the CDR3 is TGTGCCAGCAGCTTAACGGGTGGGGGACTTGGTGGCTACACCTTC.

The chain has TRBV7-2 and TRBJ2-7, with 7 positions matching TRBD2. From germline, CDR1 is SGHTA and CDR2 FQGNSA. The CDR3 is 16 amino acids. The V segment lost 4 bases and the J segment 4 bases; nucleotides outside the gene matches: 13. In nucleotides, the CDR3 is TGTGCCAGCAGCTCCCCGATCGGCGGGAGTCGGTACGAGCAGTACTTC. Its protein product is CASSSPIGGSRYEQYF.

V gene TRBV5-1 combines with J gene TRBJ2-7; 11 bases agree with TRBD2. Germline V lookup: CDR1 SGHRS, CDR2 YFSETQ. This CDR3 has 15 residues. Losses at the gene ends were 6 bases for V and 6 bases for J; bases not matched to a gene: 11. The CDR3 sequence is CASTAPTSGGSEQYF. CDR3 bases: TGCGCCAGCACCGCACCAACTAGCGGGGGCTCCGAGCAGTACTTC.

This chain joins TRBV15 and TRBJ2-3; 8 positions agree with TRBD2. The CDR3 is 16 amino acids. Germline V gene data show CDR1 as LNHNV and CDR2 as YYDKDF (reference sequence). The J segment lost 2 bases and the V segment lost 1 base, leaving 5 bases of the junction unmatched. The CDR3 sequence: CATSRGEAGDTDTQYF. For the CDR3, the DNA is TGTGCCACCAGCAGAGGTGAAGCGGGAGACACAGATACGCAGTATTTT. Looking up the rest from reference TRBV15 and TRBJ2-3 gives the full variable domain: DAMVIQNPRYQVTQFGKPVTLSCSQTLNHNVMYWYQQKSSQAPKLLFHYYDKDFNNEADTPDNFQSRRPNTSFCFLDIRSPGLGDTAMYLCATSRGEAGDTDTQYFGPGTRLTVL.

The CDR3 spells CASSQQGQGYTF. CDR3 sequence (DNA): TGTGCCAGTAGCCAACAGGGGCAGGGCTACACCTTC. The gene calls are TRBV19 and TRBJ1-2; TRBD1 matches 7 bases. Trimming took 6 bases from V and 8 from J; bases not matched to a gene: 6. CDR1 LNHDA and CDR2 SQIVND come from the germline V gene (reference sequence). This CDR3 comprises 12 residues.

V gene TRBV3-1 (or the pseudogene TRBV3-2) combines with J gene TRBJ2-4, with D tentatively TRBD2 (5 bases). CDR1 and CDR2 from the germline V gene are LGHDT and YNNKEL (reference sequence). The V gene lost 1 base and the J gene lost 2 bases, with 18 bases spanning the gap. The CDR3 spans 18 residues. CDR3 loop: CASSQVRPPGGSKNIQYF. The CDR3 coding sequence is TGTGCCAGCAGCCAAGTAAGGCCTCCTGGCGGGTCCAAAAACATTCAGTACTTC.

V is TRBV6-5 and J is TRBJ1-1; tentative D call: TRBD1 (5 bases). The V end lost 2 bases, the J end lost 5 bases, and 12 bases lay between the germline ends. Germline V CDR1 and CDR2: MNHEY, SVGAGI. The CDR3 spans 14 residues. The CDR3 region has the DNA TGTGCCAGCAGTTACGACAGCTCTGGGACTGAAGCTTTCTTT. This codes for CASSYDSSGTEAFF.

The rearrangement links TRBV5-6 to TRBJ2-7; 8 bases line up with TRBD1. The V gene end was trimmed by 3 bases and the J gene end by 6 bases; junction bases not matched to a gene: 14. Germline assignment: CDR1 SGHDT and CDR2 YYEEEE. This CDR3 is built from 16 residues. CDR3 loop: CASSWTTTGAGSEQYF. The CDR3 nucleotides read TGTGCCAGCAGCTGGACCACGACAGGGGCCGGGAGCGAGCAGTACTTC.

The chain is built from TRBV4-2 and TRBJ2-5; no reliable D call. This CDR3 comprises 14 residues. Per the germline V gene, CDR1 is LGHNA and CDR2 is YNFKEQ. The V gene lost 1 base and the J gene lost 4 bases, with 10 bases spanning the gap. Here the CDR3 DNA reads TGTGCCAGCAGCCAAGGGGCCTCTCGAGAGACCCAGTACTTC. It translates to CASSQGASRETQYF.

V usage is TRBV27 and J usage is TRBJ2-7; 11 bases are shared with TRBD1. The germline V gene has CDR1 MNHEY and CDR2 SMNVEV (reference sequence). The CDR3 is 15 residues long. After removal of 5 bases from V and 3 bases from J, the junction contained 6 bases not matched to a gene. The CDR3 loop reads CASSIGTGGFYEQYF. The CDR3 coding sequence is TGTGCCAGCAGTATAGGGACAGGGGGTTTCTACGAGCAGTACTTC.

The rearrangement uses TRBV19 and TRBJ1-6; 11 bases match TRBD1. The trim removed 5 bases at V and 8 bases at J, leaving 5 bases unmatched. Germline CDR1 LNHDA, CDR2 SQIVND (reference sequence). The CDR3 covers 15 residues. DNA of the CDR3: TGTGCCAGTAGTCTTGGACAGGGGGCTTATTCACCCCTCCACTTT. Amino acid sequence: CASSLGQGAYSPLHF.

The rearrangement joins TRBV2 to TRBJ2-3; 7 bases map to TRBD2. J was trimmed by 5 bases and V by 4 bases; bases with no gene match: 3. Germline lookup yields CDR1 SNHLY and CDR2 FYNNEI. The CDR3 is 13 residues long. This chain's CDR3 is CASSGLAGDTQYF. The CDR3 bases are TGTGCCAGCAGTGGACTAGCTGGAGATACGCAGTATTTT.

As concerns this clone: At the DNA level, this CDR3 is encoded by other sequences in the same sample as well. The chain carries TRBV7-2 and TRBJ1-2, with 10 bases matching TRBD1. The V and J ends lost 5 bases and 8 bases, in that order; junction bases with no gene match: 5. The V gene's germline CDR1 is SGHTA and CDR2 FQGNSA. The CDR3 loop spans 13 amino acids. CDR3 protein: CASSPDRGWGYTF. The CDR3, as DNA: TGTGCCAGCAGCCCGGACAGGGGGTGGGGCTACACCTTC.

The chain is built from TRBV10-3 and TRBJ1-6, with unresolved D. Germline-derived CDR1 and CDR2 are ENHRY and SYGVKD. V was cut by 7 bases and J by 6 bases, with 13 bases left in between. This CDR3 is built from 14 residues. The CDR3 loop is CAITAGNFNSPLHF. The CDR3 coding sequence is TGTGCCATCACGGCAGGCAATTTTAATTCACCCCTCCACTTT.

This chain's CDR3 is CASSLARRETQYF. The CDR3 DNA reads as TGTGCCAGCAGTTTGGCACGGCGGGAGACCCAGTACTTC. The chain carries TRBV12-3 or TRBV12-4 and TRBJ2-5; D is uncertain. The CDR3 covers 13 residues. The V and J ends lost 3 bases and 5 bases respectively, with 10 bases between them.

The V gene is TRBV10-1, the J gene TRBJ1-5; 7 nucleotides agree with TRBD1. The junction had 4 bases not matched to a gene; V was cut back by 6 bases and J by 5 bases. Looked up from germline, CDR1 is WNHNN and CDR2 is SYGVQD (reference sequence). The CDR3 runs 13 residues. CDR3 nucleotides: TGCGCCAGCAGCCGGGACAGATATCAGCCCCAGCATTTT. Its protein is CASSRDRYQPQHF.

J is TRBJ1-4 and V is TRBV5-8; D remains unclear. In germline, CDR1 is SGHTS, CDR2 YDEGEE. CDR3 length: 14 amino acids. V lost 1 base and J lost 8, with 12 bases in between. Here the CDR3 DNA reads TGTGCCAGCAGCTTGCCCGGGAGTGCAGAAAAACTGTTTTTT. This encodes CASSLPGSAEKLFF.

The CDR3 DNA reads as TGTGCCACCAGTGTAAGTCTAGCGGAATACAATGAGCAGTTCTTC. Translation: CATSVSLAEYNEQFF. The chain links TRBV24-1 to TRBJ2-1; TRBD2 matches 7 bases. In germline, CDR1 is KGHDR, CDR2 SFDVKD. After removal of 5 bases from V and 4 bases from J, the junction contained 7 bases not matched to a gene. The CDR3 is 15 residues long.

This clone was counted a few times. The CDR3: CASSRDPDYYEQYF. The CDR3 DNA sequence: TGTGCCAGCAGTAGAGATCCGGACTACTACGAGCAGTACTTC. The chain recombines TRBV6-5 with TRBJ2-7; D perhaps matches TRBD2 (6 bases). The V end was cut by 5 bases, the J end by 3 bases, with 14 bases between. Germline V gene lookup returns CDR1 MNHEY and CDR2 SVGAGI. This CDR3 is built from 14 residues.